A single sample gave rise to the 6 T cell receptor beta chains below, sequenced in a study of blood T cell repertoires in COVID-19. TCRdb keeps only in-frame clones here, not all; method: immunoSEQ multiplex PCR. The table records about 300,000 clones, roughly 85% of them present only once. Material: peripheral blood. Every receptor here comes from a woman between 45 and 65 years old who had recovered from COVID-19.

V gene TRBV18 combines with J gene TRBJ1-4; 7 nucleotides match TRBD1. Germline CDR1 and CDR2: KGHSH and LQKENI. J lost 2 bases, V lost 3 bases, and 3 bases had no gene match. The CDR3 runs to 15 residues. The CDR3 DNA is TGTGCCAGCTCACCGCAGACAGGGACTAATGAAAAACTGTTTTTT. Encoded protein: CASSPQTGTNEKLFF.

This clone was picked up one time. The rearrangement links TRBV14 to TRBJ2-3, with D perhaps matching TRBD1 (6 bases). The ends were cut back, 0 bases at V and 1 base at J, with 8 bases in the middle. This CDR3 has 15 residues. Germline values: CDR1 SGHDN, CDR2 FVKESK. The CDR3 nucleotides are TGTGCCAGCAGCCAAGACGAGGGGGGCACAGATACGCAGTATTTT. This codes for CASSQDEGGTDTQYF.

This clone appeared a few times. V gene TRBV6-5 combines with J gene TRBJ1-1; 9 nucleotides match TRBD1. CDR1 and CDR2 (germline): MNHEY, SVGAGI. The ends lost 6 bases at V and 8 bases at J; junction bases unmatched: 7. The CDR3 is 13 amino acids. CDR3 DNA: TGTGCCAGCAGAAAACAGGGGGCGGAGGAAGCTTTCTTT. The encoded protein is CASRKQGAEEAFF.

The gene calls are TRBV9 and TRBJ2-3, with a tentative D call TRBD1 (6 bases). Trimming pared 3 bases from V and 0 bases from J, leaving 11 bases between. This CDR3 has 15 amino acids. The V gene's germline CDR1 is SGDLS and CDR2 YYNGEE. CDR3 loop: CASSARGTSTDTQYF. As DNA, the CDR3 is TGTGCCAGCAGCGCCAGGGGAACTAGCACAGATACGCAGTATTTT.

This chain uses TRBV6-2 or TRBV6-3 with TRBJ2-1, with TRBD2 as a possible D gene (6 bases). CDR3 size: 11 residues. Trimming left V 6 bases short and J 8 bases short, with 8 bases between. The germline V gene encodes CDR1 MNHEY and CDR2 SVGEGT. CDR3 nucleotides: TGTGCCAGCAGCCGACTAGATGAGCAGTTCTTC. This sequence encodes CASSRLDEQFF.

The CDR3 sequence is CASSPTQRGTIYYGYTF. CDR3 nucleotide sequence: TGTGCCAGCAGCCCTACTCAGCGGGGGACCATATACTATGGCTACACCTTC. The chain combines TRBV7-6 with TRBJ1-2; the D gene is possibly TRBD1 (5 bases). From germline, CDR1 is SGHVS and CDR2 FNYEAQ. This CDR3 contains 17 residues. The germline V and J ends were trimmed by 5 bases and 3 bases, with 22 bases remaining between them.